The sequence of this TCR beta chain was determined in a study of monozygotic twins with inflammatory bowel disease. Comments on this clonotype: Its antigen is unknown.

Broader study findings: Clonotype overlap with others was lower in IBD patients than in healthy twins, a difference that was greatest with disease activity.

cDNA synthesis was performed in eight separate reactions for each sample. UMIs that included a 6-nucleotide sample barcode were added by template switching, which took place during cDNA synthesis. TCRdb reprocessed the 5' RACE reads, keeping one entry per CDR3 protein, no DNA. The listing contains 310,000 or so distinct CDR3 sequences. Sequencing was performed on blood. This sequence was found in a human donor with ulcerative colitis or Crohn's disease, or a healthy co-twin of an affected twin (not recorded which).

The CDR3 reads CASSLRTGFYNEQFF. V gene TRBV7-8 combines with J gene TRBJ2-1; no DNA is available, so the TRBD1 call from TCRdb remains unchecked. Germline V CDR1 and CDR2: SGHVS, FQNEAQ. CDR3 length equals 15 residues.